The 20 T cell receptor beta chains in this list originate from one sample, sequenced in a study of cytomegalovirus exposure and HLA in healthy donors. Here immunoSEQ multiplex PCR was the method, and the copy in TCRdb shows in-frame clones only, minus some. The profile shows 150,000 to 200,000 clones, 91% of them singletons. The sequencing input was PBMCs. The receptors here all came from a young woman in good health and CMV-seropositive.

This clone was recorded a few times. This chain links TRBV4-3 with TRBJ2-7; 9 bases align to TRBD1. The length of the CDR3 is 15 residues. The V and J ends lost 3 bases and 3 bases, in that order; junction bases with no gene match: 6. Germline V gives CDR1 LGHNA, CDR2 YSLEER. DNA for the CDR3: TGCGCCAGCAGCCACAGGGAGGGACAGGGCTACGAGCAGTACTTC. It yields the protein CASSHREGQGYEQYF.

J is TRBJ2-2 and V is TRBV7-9, with a weak D call TRBD1 (5 bases). Per germline, CDR1 SEHNR and CDR2 FQNEAQ (reference sequence). V was pared by 1 base and J by 4 bases, with 13 bases between. The CDR3 is 16 residues long. The CDR3 nucleotides are TGTGCCAGCAGCTTAGGACTGGGGCCGGCCACCGGGGAGCTGTTTTTT. This codes for CASSLGLGPATGELFF. The entire variable domain, with the rest obtained from reference TRBV7-9 and TRBJ2-2, is as follows: DTGVSQNPRHKITKRGQNVTFRCDPISEHNRLYWYRQTLGQGPEFLTYFQNEAQLEKSRLLSDRFSAERPKGSFSTLEIQRTEQGDSAMYLCASSLGLGPATGELFFGEGSRLTVL.

This clone was recorded once. This chain links TRBV19 with TRBJ2-2, with 9 bases identical to TRBD1. The V segment lost 1 base and the J segment 6 bases; nucleotides outside the gene matches: 3. CDR3 size: 15 residues. Looked up from germline, CDR1 is LNHDA and CDR2 is SQIVND (reference sequence). CDR3: CASSIAGTGPGELFF. The CDR3 bases are TGTGCCAGTAGTATAGCGGGGACAGGGCCCGGGGAGCTGTTTTTT.

This chain links TRBV6-5 with TRBJ1-2, with 7 positions matching TRBD1. The CDR3 contains 12 residues. The J segment lost 4 bases and the V segment lost 6 bases, leaving 2 bases of the junction unmatched. The germline gives CDR1 MNHEY, CDR2 SVGAGI. The CDR3 here is CASSPGGYGYTF. For the CDR3, the DNA is TGTGCCAGCAGCCCAGGGGGCTATGGCTACACCTTC.

The J gene is TRBJ2-7, the V gene TRBV28, with 11 bases that match TRBD2. Per germline, CDR1 MDHEN and CDR2 SYDVKM. The CDR3 has 15 residues. J lost 2 bases, V lost 5 bases, and 5 bases had no gene match. CDR3 sequence reads: CASSPQLAGAYEQYF. DNA of the CDR3: TGTGCCAGCAGTCCCCAACTAGCGGGAGCCTACGAGCAGTACTTC.

In its sample, this clone was seen once. V is TRBV5-1 and J is TRBJ2-1; 10 positions match TRBD2. The CDR3 length is 15 residues. J lost 8 bases, V lost 4 bases, and 9 bases had no gene match. The germline V gene encodes CDR1 SGHRS and CDR2 YFSETQ. CDR3 in amino acids: CASSPERGGRYEQFF. CDR3 in DNA: TGCGCCAGCAGCCCTGAGCGGGGGGGCCGGTATGAGCAGTTCTTC.

This clone was observed a single time. The chain joins TRBV5-4 to TRBJ2-1; 9 nucleotides match TRBD1. V was pared by 2 bases and J by 3 bases, with 3 bases of the junction left unmatched. CDR1 is SGHNT and CDR2 is YYREEE in the germline V gene (reference sequence). This CDR3 has 15 amino acids. CDR3 in DNA: TGTGCCAGCAGCTTAGGGACAGGGCACTACAATGAGCAGTTCTTC. Translation gives CASSLGTGHYNEQFF.

The chain combines TRBV19 with TRBJ1-1, with D perhaps matching TRBD1 (5 bases). Trimming took 3 bases from V and 7 from J, leaving 12 bases between them. Looked up from germline, CDR1 is LNHDA and CDR2 is SQIVND (reference sequence). The CDR3 loop spans 13 amino acids. The CDR3 coding sequence is TGTGCCAGTAGTATCGGGGGTACGGGTGAAGCTTTCTTT. It encodes CASSIGGTGEAFF. The whole variable domain, remainder taken from reference TRBV19 and TRBJ1-1, is DGGITQSPKYLFRKEGQNVTLSCEQNLNHDAMYWYRQDPGQGLRLIYYSQIVNDFQKGDIAEGYSVSREKKESFPLTVTSAQKNPTAFYLCASSIGGTGEAFFGQGTRLTVV.

As for this clone: The sample holds other DNA sequences that translate to the same CDR3. The chain employs TRBV7-8 and TRBJ1-5; TRBD1 agrees at 7 bases. The CDR3 totals 14 residues. V was clipped by 5 bases and J by 3 bases; unmatched bases: 4. Germline CDR1 and CDR2: SGHVS and FQNEAQ. Here the CDR3 DNA reads TGTGCCAGCAGCCCGACAGGGACCAATCAGCCCCAGCATTTT. Protein product: CASSPTGTNQPQHF.

This clone has a handful of counts. The chain employs TRBV6-5 and TRBJ2-2; 7 nucleotides line up with TRBD2. The germline CDR1 and CDR2 sequences are MNHEY and SVGAGI. Trimming took 2 bases from V and 4 from J; bases not matched to a gene: 4. The CDR3 runs to 15 residues. CDR3: CASSYGGGGTGELFF. CDR3 bases: TGTGCCAGCAGTTACGGGGGGGGAGGCACCGGGGAGCTGTTTTTT.

The rearrangement joins TRBV18 to TRBJ2-4, with 10 bases aligning to TRBD1. CDR1 KGHSH and CDR2 LQKENI come from the germline V gene. This CDR3 region has 15 residues. Trimming cost V 0 bases and J 8 bases; bases outside gene matches: 4. In DNA, the CDR3 is TGTGCCAGCTCACCACCGGGACAGGGGACATACATTCAGTACTTC. Protein sequence: CASSPPGQGTYIQYF.

The J gene is TRBJ1-5, the V gene TRBV28, with a tentative D call TRBD1 (6 bases). The V and J ends lost 3 bases and 0 bases respectively, with 18 bases between them. Per germline, CDR1 MDHEN and CDR2 SYDVKM. The CDR3 totals 18 residues. The CDR3 nucleotides are TGTGCCAGCAGTTTTTTGGGGGACATCAGAAATAGCAATCAGCCCCAGCATTTT. Residues: CASSFLGDIRNSNQPQHF.

The rearrangement uses TRBV27 and TRBJ1-4; D gene uncertain. Per the germline V gene, CDR1 is MNHEY and CDR2 is SMNVEV (reference sequence). Trimming pared 3 bases from V and 8 bases from J, leaving 16 bases between. This CDR3 region has 15 residues. The DNA of the CDR3 is TGTGCCAGCAGTTTGCGCGCATGGACTGAAGAAAAACTGTTTTTT. This codes for CASSLRAWTEEKLFF.

V is TRBV7-6 and J is TRBJ1-2; 10 bases map to TRBD1. The CDR3 extends over 15 amino acids. With 5 bases clipped from V and 6 bases from J, the junction kept 9 bases outside the gene matches. Germline lookup yields CDR1 SGHVS and CDR2 FNYEAQ. CDR3 nucleotide sequence: TGTGCCAGCAGCAGATGGCGCGGGACAGGGGATGGCTACACCTTC. Translated, it gives CASSRWRGTGDGYTF.

The rearrangement uses TRBV19 and TRBJ1-5, with D unresolved. Germline V gives CDR1 LNHDA, CDR2 SQIVND (reference sequence). V lost 5 bases, J lost 7 bases, and 18 bases lay in between. The CDR3 has 15 residues. The chain's CDR3 is CASSPMSGMGQPQHF. CDR3 DNA sequence: TGTGCCAGTAGTCCCATGTCCGGTATGGGCCAGCCCCAGCATTTT. The whole variable domain, filled in from reference TRBV19 and TRBJ1-5, reads DGGITQSPKYLFRKEGQNVTLSCEQNLNHDAMYWYRQDPGQGLRLIYYSQIVNDFQKGDIAEGYSVSREKKESFPLTVTSAQKNPTAFYLCASSPMSGMGQPQHFGDGTRLSIL.

This clone was detected a few times. The rearrangement links TRBV4-1 to TRBJ2-3; 9 bases are shared with TRBD2. This CDR3 has 17 amino acids. CDR1 is MGHRA, CDR2 YSYEKL, per germline. Trimming removed 0 bases from V and 1 base from J; junction bases left unmatched: 5. The CDR3: CASSQDERGVGTDTQYF. CDR3 DNA sequence: TGCGCCAGCAGCCAAGATGAGCGGGGGGTTGGCACAGATACGCAGTATTTT.

The chain uses TRBV5-1 and TRBJ1-2, with 10 bases identical to TRBD1. Trimming cost V 0 bases and J 2 bases; bases outside gene matches: 22. Germline V gene sequence: CDR1 SGHRS, CDR2 YFSETQ. CDR3 length equals 22 residues. The CDR3 spells CASSLVMWRGRQGAIANYGYTF. The DNA of the CDR3 is TGCGCCAGCAGCTTGGTCATGTGGCGCGGACGACAGGGGGCAATAGCGAACTATGGCTACACCTTC.

CDR3 loop: CASSGRFTEAFF. The CDR3 nucleotides are TGTGCCAGCAGCGGTCGGTTTACTGAAGCTTTCTTT. The V gene is TRBV5-5, the J gene TRBJ1-1; no reliable D call. Germline CDR1 and CDR2: SGHKS and YYEKEE (reference sequence). This CDR3 comprises 12 residues. V was trimmed by 4 bases and J by 5 bases, leaving 9 bases between them.

This clone was observed a handful of times. V and J are TRBV30 and TRBJ1-1; D is possibly TRBD1 (6 bases). The germline V and J ends were trimmed by 5 bases and 3 bases, with 16 bases remaining between them. From germline, CDR1 is GTSNPN and CDR2 SVGIG (reference sequence). This CDR3 spans 14 amino acids. The DNA of the CDR3 is TGTGCCTGGGTGGACGCAGGGGCTGACACTGAAGCTTTCTTT. This gives the protein CAWVDAGADTEAFF.

The V call is TRBV6-1, the J call TRBJ1-4; D is perhaps TRBD1 (5 bases). This CDR3 has 16 amino acids. V lost 0 bases to trimming and J lost 7 bases, with 15 bases between them. Germline CDR1 reads MNHNS; CDR2 reads SASEGT. CDR3 region: CASSEAKVWGGEKLFF. The CDR3, as DNA: TGTGCCAGCAGTGAAGCGAAGGTTTGGGGCGGTGAAAAACTGTTTTTT.